The 13 T cell receptor beta chains reported below all come from one sample, sequenced in a study of beta chain features in type 1 diabetes. For these receptors, no antigen is known. Every isolated RNA sample was fully reverse transcribed, so sequencing captured expressed TCRB transcripts. Profiling relied on immunoSEQ multiplex PCR, and the TCRdb table lists in-frame clones only, not all of them. The repertoire has some 370,000 clones, over 8.5% of them found once; the top ten carry roughly 0.54%. Study-level results: When Type 1 diabetes patients were examined, their TCRB CDR3s proved moderately but significantly shorter in all four CD4+ subsets.

Specimen: central memory CD4+ T cells from blood. The receptors come from a man aged 25 to 45 with type 1 diabetes.

This clone was seen a few times. The chain recombines TRBV5-1 with TRBJ2-2; D remains unclear. V dropped 2 bases and J dropped 8 bases, with 7 bases sitting between them. The CDR3 runs to 12 residues. Germline loops: CDR1 SGHRS, CDR2 YFSETQ. The CDR3 protein is CASSFLRGELFF. In nucleotides, the CDR3 is TGCGCCAGCAGCTTTCTCCGGGGGGAGCTGTTTTTT.

This clone was recorded many times. The rearrangement links TRBV28 to TRBJ1-5; unclear D gene. V lost 5 bases and J 3 bases, leaving 8 bases between the germline ends. The CDR3 totals 13 residues. Germline V gene sequence: CDR1 MDHEN, CDR2 SYDVKM. CDR3 coding DNA: TGTGCCAGCAGTCCAACAACCAATCAGCCCCAGCATTTT. This codes for CASSPTTNQPQHF.

CDR3 region: CATSREKEQNIQYF. The CDR3 region has the DNA TGTGCCACCAGCAGAGAAAAGGAGCAGAACATTCAGTACTTC. The chain uses TRBV15 and TRBJ2-4; D unclear. The CDR3 runs to 14 residues. The V end was cut by 0 bases, the J end by 7 bases, with 10 bases between. The V gene's germline CDR1 is LNHNV and CDR2 YYDKDF (reference sequence). Variable domain in full (rest from reference TRBV15 and TRBJ2-4): DAMVIQNPRYQVTQFGKPVTLSCSQTLNHNVMYWYQQKSSQAPKLLFHYYDKDFNNEADTPDNFQSRRPNTSFCFLDIRSPGLGDTAMYLCATSREKEQNIQYFGAGTRLSVL.

This clone was detected only a few times. The chain employs TRBV7-3 and TRBJ2-7; D might be TRBD2 (5 bases). The germline CDR1 and CDR2 sequences are SGHTA and FQGTGA. This CDR3 is built from 14 residues. V was clipped by 5 bases and J by 1 base, with 12 bases between them. The CDR3 loop reads CASSPRSGSYEQYF. The CDR3 DNA reads TGTGCCAGCAGCCCCCGCAGCGGATCCTACGAGCAGTACTTC.

This clone was counted between two and nine times. The chain links TRBV27 to TRBJ2-7, with 7 bases fitting TRBD2. The CDR3 is 15 residues long. J was trimmed by 5 bases and V by 5 bases; bases with no gene match: 12. Germline V gives CDR1 MNHEY, CDR2 SMNVEV (reference sequence). The CDR3 loop is CASSPGAGVMHEQYF. CDR3 in DNA: TGTGCCAGCAGTCCTGGGGCGGGAGTGATGCACGAGCAGTACTTC.

V is TRBV7-3 and J is TRBJ2-5, with 7 positions matching TRBD1. The end of the DNA aligns better with TRBJ2-7, so the J call may be wrong. CDR1 and CDR2 (germline): SGHTA, FQGTGA. This CDR3 has 15 residues. The CDR3 sequence: CASSTQTGPSYEQYF. The CDR3, as DNA: TGTGCCAGCAGCACACAGACAGGGCCCTCCTACGAGCAGTACTTC.

The chain has TRBV10-3 and TRBJ1-1, with no clear D. The CDR3 runs 13 residues. V was clipped by 0 bases and J by 14 bases, with 16 bases between them. Per the germline V gene, CDR1 is ENHRY and CDR2 is SYGVKD. The CDR3: CAISESRLDSPFF. CDR3 DNA: TGTGCCATCAGTGAGTCGAGACTGGACTCCCCCTTCTTT.

In this sample, this clone turned up many times. The chain has TRBV28 and TRBJ1-2; 7 positions agree with TRBD1. The germline CDR1 and CDR2 sequences are MDHEN and SYDVKM. V dropped 7 bases and J dropped 8; count of bases not matched to a gene: 10. CDR3 size: 13 residues. The CDR3 DNA follows: TGTGCCAGCACCACAGGGGCCTCGTCAGGCTACACCTTC. Protein product: CASTTGASSGYTF.

The CDR3 spells CASSRGRTLAKNIQYF. The CDR3 nucleotides read TGTGCCAGCAGCCGGGGACGGACGTTAGCCAAAAACATTCAGTACTTC. The rearrangement uses TRBV5-8 and TRBJ2-4, with D perhaps given as TRBD1 or TRBD2 (5 bases each). This CDR3 is built from 16 residues. The germline V gene has CDR1 SGHTS and CDR2 YDEGEE. V lost 4 bases and J 0 bases, leaving 14 bases between the germline ends.

In this sample, this clone turned up a few times. The chain joins TRBV7-2 to TRBJ2-1, with D tentatively TRBD2 (6 bases). The germline V gene encodes CDR1 SGHTA and CDR2 FQGNSA. CDR3 length: 12 residues. Between the trimmed V and J ends, which lost 0 bases and 9 bases, there was a span of 6 bases. CDR3 loop: CASSLASGEQFF. DNA of the CDR3: TGTGCCAGCAGCTTAGCTAGCGGTGAGCAGTTCTTC. The variable domain in full, with the rest retrieved from reference TRBV7-2 and TRBJ2-1, is GAGVSQSPSNKVTEKGKDVELRCDPISGHTALYWYRQSLGQGLEFLIYFQGNSAPDKSGLPSDRFSAERTGGSVSTLTIQRTQQEDSAVYLCASSLASGEQFFGPGTRLTVL.

This clone was observed at least ten times. The genes are TRBV7-2 and TRBJ2-7; no firm D call. The CDR3 is 14 amino acids. Between the trimmed V and J ends, which lost 5 bases and 7 bases, there was a span of 18 bases. Germline V CDR1 and CDR2: SGHTA, FQGNSA. The CDR3 DNA is TGTGCCAGCAGCCCTGAGAGGCAACAACGGGAGCAGTACTTC. Encoded protein: CASSPERQQREQYF.

The chain has TRBV27 and TRBJ2-2; possibly TRBD1 or TRBD2 for D (6 bases each). The length of the CDR3 is 21 residues. V was clipped by 4 bases and J by 6 bases, with 33 bases between them. The germline gives CDR1 MNHEY, CDR2 SMNVEV (reference sequence). For the CDR3, the DNA is TGTGCCAGCAGTTCATACGCCCGACAGGCGGGGAATCGGTGGAGTGCCGGGGAGCTGTTTTTT. This encodes CASSSYARQAGNRWSAGELFF.

This clone has ten or more counts. The V gene is TRBV4-1, the J gene TRBJ1-2; 8 nucleotides line up with TRBD1. This CDR3 is 14 amino acids long. Germline V lookup: CDR1 MGHRA, CDR2 YSYEKL. V lost 7 bases, J lost 2 bases, and 6 bases stayed unmatched. The CDR3: CASKTGQGNYGYTF. The CDR3 region has the DNA TGCGCCAGCAAGACCGGACAGGGAAACTATGGCTACACCTTC.